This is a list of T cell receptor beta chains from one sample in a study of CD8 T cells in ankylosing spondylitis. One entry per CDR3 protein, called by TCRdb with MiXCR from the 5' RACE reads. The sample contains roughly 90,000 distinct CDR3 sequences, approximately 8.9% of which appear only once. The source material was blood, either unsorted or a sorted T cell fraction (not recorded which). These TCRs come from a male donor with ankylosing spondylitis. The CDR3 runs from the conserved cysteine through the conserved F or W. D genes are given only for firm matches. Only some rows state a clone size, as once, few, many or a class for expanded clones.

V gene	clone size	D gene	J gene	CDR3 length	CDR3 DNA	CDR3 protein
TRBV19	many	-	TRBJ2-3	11	TGTGCCAGTAGTGACACAGATACGCAGTATTTT	CASSDTDTQYF
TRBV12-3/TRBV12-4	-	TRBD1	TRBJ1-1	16	TGTGCCAGCAGTTTACCCAGGGACAGGCTGAACACTGAAGCTTTCTTT	CASSLPRDRLNTEAFF
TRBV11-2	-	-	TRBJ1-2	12	TGTGCCAGCAGTACGAGTAACTATGGCTACACCTTC	CASSTSNYGYTF
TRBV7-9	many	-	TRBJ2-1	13	TGTGCCAGCAGCTTATCGGCTTACAGTGAGCAGTTCTTC	CASSLSAYSEQFF
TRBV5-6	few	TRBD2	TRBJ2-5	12	TGTGCCAGCAGCCGGGAGGATGCGACCCAGTACTTC	CASSREDATQYF
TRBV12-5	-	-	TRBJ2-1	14	TGTGCTAGTGCCGTTGGTCCAAGGGAATATGAGCAGTTCTTC	CASAVGPREYEQFF
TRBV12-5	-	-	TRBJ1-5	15	TGTGCTAGTGGTTCCTCGGGGCTCGACAATCAGCCCCAGCATTTT	CASGSSGLDNQPQHF
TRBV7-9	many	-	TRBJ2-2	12	TGTGCCAGCAGCCCTTGGAGCGGGGAGCTGTTTTTT	CASSPWSGELFF
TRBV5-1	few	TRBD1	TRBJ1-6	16	TGCGCCAGCAGCTCCACAGGGGATTCTTATAATTCACCCCTCCACTTT	CASSSTGDSYNSPLHF
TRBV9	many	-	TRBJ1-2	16	TGTGCCAGCAGCGTAGTCAGGGTATCAGGGGACTATGGCTACACCTTC	CASSVVRVSGDYGYTF
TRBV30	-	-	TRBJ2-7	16	TGTGCCTGGAGTGTACTTACAGAGGCCCTAAGCTACGAGCAGTACTTC	CAWSVLTEALSYEQYF
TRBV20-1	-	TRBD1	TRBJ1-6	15	TGCAGTGCTAGCGGCGGGACAGGGGTGATCTCACCCCTCCACTTT	CSASGGTGVISPLHF
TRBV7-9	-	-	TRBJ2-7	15	TGTGCCAGCAGCTTAAGGCTGGGGGCTCCCTACGAGCAGTACTTC	CASSLRLGAPYEQYF
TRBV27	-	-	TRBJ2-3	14	TGTGCCAGCAGTTTACTAGCCCTACCAGATACGCAGTATTTT	CASSLLALPDTQYF
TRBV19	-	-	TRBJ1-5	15	TGTGCCAGTAGTATGTGGGGGGCTAGCAATCAGCCCCAGCATTTT	CASSMWGASNQPQHF
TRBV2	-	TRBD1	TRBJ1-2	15	TGTGCCAGCAGTGACCCCCGGACAGGGAACTATGGCTACACCTTC	CASSDPRTGNYGYTF
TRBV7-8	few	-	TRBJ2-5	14	TGTGCCAGCAGCTTCCTCGGCCCGCAAGAGACCCAGTACTTC	CASSFLGPQETQYF
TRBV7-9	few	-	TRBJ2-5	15	TGTGCCAGCAGCCCAGCCGTGGGGGTGAGAGAGACCCAGTACTTC	CASSPAVGVRETQYF
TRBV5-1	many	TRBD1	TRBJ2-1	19	TGCGCCAGCAGCCGACCGGACGACAGGGGGGGAAGCTCCTACAATGAGCAGTTCTTC	CASSRPDDRGGSSYNEQFF
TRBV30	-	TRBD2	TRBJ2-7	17	TGTGCCTGGAGTGTTGGACTAGCGGGAGGGGGCTCCTACGAGCAGTACTTC	CAWSVGLAGGGSYEQYF
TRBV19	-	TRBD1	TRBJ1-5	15	TGTGCCAGCGACTTTGGACAGGGCAATTGGCAGCCCCAGCATTTT	CASDFGQGNWQPQHF
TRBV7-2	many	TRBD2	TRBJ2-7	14	TGTGCCAGCAGCTCTCGAGCGGGAGGATACGAGCAGTACTTC	CASSSRAGGYEQYF
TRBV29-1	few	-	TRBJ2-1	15	TGCAGCGTTGTGGGGGTTGACAGGACGCCCGGTGAGCAGTTCTTC	CSVVGVDRTPGEQFF
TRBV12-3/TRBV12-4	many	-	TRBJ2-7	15	TGTGCCAGCAGTTTAGGCGGGACGACCACCTACGAGCAGTACTTC	CASSLGGTTTYEQYF
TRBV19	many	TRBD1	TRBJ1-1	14	TGTGCCAGTACCGCGACAGGGAGTTTCACTGAAGCTTTCTTT	CASTATGSFTEAFF
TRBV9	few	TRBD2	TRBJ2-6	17	TGTGCCAGCAGCGTAGGGACTAGCGGCTCTGGGGCCAACGTCCTGACTTTC	CASSVGTSGSGANVLTF
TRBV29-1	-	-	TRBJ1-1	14	TGCAGCGTTACCAAGGGGGGATCGAACACTGAAGCTTTCTTT	CSVTKGGSNTEAFF
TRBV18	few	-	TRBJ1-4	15	TGTGCCAGCTCACAGACTACGGCCCGGGGGGAAAAACTGTTTTTT	CASSQTTARGEKLFF
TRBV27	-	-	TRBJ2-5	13	TGTGCCAGCAGTAACTTTATCGGGGGGACCCAGTACTTC	CASSNFIGGTQYF
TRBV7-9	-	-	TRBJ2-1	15	TGTGCCAGCGGGGGGGGACAGTACTCCTACAATGAGCAGTTCTTC	CASGGGQYSYNEQFF
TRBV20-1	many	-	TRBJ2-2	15	TGCAGTGCTGGCCTCAATTTTGCGCAAACCGGGGAGCTGTTTTTT	CSAGLNFAQTGELFF
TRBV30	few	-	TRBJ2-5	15	TGTGCCTGGAGCCCCCCGCCACCGTACCAAGAGACCCAGTACTTC	CAWSPPPPYQETQYF
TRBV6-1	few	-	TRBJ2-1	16	TGTGCCAGCAGTCCATTAGGGATCAGCTCCTACAATGAGCAGTTCTTC	CASSPLGISSYNEQFF
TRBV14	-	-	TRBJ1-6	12	TGTGCCAGCAGTTGGGACTTTGAATCCCTCCACTTT	CASSWDFESLHF
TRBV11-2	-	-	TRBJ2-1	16	TGTGCCAGCAGCTTACTGTCCACCAGGGGCGGTAATGAGCAGTTCTTC	CASSLLSTRGGNEQFF
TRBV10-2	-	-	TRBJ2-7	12	TGCGCCAGTCAGGTCGGACCCTACGAGCAGTACTTC	CASQVGPYEQYF
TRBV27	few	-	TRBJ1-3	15	TGTGCCAGCAGTCCGGATGGGAACTCTGGAAACACCATATATTTT	CASSPDGNSGNTIYF
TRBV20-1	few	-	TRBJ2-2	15	TGCAGTGCTAGAGAAGACGGACGAAACACCGGGGAGCTGTTTTTT	CSAREDGRNTGELFF
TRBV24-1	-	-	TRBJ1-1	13	TGTGCCACCAGTGATCCCGCCGATGGGGAAGCTTTCTTT	CATSDPADGEAFF
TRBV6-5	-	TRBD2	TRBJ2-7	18	TGTGCCAGCAGTTCGACCGGGACTAGCGGGAGGGCCCCCTACGAGCAGTACTTC	CASSSTGTSGRAPYEQYF
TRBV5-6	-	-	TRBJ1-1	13	TGTGCCAGCAGCTTGTTGGGGAGGACTGAAGCTTTCTTT	CASSLLGRTEAFF
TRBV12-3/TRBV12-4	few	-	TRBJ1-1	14	TGTGCCAGCAGCGCCGCGGGGAGAGACACTGAAGCTTTCTTT	CASSAAGRDTEAFF
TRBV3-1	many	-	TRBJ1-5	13	TGTGCCAGCAGCCAAGATGGGGGTCAGCCCCAGCATTTT	CASSQDGGQPQHF
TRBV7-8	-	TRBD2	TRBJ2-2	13	TGTGCCAGCAGCTTAGCGCGGGGGGGGGAGCTGTTTTTT	CASSLARGGELFF
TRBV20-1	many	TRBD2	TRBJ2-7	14	TGCAGTGCTACGACTAGCGGTATAGCCTACGAGCAGTACTTC	CSATTSGIAYEQYF
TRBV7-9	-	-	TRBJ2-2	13	TGTGCCAGCAGCTTGGGACCGCTGTCCGAGCTGTTTTTT	CASSLGPLSELFF
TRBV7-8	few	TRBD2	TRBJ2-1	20	TGTGCCAGCAGCTTTGGCCTGGGACTAGCGGAAATGAGCTCCTACAATGAGCAGTTCTTC	CASSFGLGLAEMSSYNEQFF
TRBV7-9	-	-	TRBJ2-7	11	TGTGCCAGCAGCCACGAAAACGAGCAGTACTTC	CASSHENEQYF
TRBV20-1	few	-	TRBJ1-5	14	TGCAGTGCTAGACGTCCGCAGGGCAATCAGCCCCAGCATTTT	CSARRPQGNQPQHF
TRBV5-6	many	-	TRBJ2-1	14	TGTGCCAGCAGCTTGGATACAGGGCCCAATGAGCAGTTCTTC	CASSLDTGPNEQFF
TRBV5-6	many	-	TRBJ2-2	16	TGTGCCAGCAGCTTTTGGTGGGAGAGTGAAACCGGGGAGCTGTTTTTT	CASSFWWESETGELFF